This T cell receptor beta chain was sequenced during a study of spatial heterogeneity in lung cancer. Turning to the study itself: The study consistently detected more beta-chain than alpha-chain sequences.

This clonotype has just a few counts. Germline CDR1 is LGHDT and CDR2 is YNNKEL (reference sequence). V was clipped by 1 base and J by 7 bases; unmatched bases: 6. CDR3 length equals 14 residues. The time point here: blood at routine non-recurrence follow-up after resection. Unique molecular identifiers, one per molecule, were present on every TCR cDNA molecule. Each CDR3 protein is one row after TCRdb ran MiXCR on the 5' RACE reads. The sample includes 110,000 or so distinct CDR3 sequences, about 10% seen only once; the top ten take 24%. The chain joins TRBV3-1 to TRBJ1-1, with TRBD1 identical over 7 bases. The source material was PBMCs, sampled at follow-up. The receptor's source is a female donor with early-stage non-small cell lung cancer. This chain's CDR3 is CASSQGLQGSEAFF. As DNA, the CDR3 is TGTGCCAGCAGCCAAGGACTACAGGGGAGTGAAGCTTTCTTT.